These 16 T cell receptor beta chains were all obtained from the same sample, sequenced in a study of blood T cell repertoires in COVID-19. Some clones are missing from TCRdb's copy, which holds only in-frame ones; the method was immunoSEQ multiplex PCR. The table shows more than 120,000 clones, with approximately 88% occurring only once. Material: peripheral blood. The receptors here all came from a human donor in a cohort sampled during active COVID-19.

The chain carries TRBV28 and TRBJ1-5, with D possibly TRBD1 on 5 matching bases. The CDR3 consists of 16 residues. Germline V gives CDR1 MDHEN, CDR2 SYDVKM. V was pared by 5 bases and J by 5 bases, with 19 bases between. CDR3 in amino acids: CASSPLLGRGDQPQHF. The CDR3 nucleotides read TGTGCCAGCAGTCCCCTCTTAGGGAGGGGCGATCAGCCCCAGCATTTT. Together with reference TRBV28 and TRBJ1-5, the CDR3 gives the full variable domain: DVKVTQSSRYLVKRTGEKVFLECVQDMDHENMFWYRQDPGLGLRLIYFSYDVKMKEKGDIPEGYSVSREKKERFSLILESASTNQTSMYLCASSPLLGRGDQPQHFGDGTRLSIL.

The V call is TRBV30, the J call TRBJ1-4, with TRBD1 identical over 7 bases. Per the germline V gene, CDR1 is GTSNPN and CDR2 is SVGIG (reference sequence). The CDR3 is 15 residues long. Trimming removed 2 bases from V and 4 bases from J; junction bases left unmatched: 7. The CDR3, as DNA: TGTGCCTGGAGTACGAGGACAGGCCATAATGAAAAACTGTTTTTT. Its translation is CAWSTRTGHNEKLFF.

V and J are TRBV28 and TRBJ2-7; no reliable D call. The CDR3 has 13 residues. V lost 5 bases and J 2 bases, leaving 10 bases between the germline ends. Germline CDR1 reads MDHEN; CDR2 reads SYDVKM. The CDR3 region has the DNA TGTGCCAGCAGTCCTAGGATAACCTACGAGCAGTACTTC. Translating it yields CASSPRITYEQYF.

The chain has TRBV6-5 and TRBJ1-3; TRBD1 matches at 9 bases. The length of the CDR3 is 15 residues. Germline V gene lookup returns CDR1 MNHEY and CDR2 SVGAGI. V was clipped by 6 bases and J by 2 bases; unmatched bases: 5. The CDR3 loop reads CASRKQGAAGNTIYF. DNA of the CDR3: TGTGCCAGCAGAAAACAGGGGGCGGCTGGAAACACCATATATTTT.

This clone was detected a few times. V and J are TRBV7-9 and TRBJ2-1; 7 bases agree with TRBD2. With 5 bases clipped from V and 5 bases from J, the junction kept 6 bases outside the gene matches. The V gene's germline CDR1 is SEHNR and CDR2 FQNEAQ (reference sequence). This CDR3 region has 14 residues. The CDR3 sequence is CASSLSGDHNEQFF. CDR3 bases: TGTGCCAGCAGCCTCAGCGGGGACCACAATGAGCAGTTCTTC.

This chain uses TRBV7-8 with TRBJ1-2, with D possibly TRBD1 on 6 matching bases. The length of the CDR3 is 14 residues. Germline V lookup: CDR1 SGHVS, CDR2 FQNEAQ. V dropped 5 bases and J dropped 2 bases, with 12 bases sitting between them. The CDR3 DNA sequence: TGTGCCAGCAGCGCTACAGGGATCAACTATGGCTACACCTTC. Amino acid sequence: CASSATGINYGYTF.

Concerning this clone itself: No conserved phenylalanine or tryptophan ends this CDR3, so it is likely a read error. The DNA is omitted, as the CDR3 cannot be located on it reliably, and the CDR3 follows TCRdb's listing. The V call is TRBV21-1, the J call TRBJ1-1. TRBV21-1 is noted as a pseudogene. Counting both end residues, the CDR3 totals 11 amino acids. This CDR3 reads CASSKIREYPG.

The V and J genes are TRBV10-3 and TRBJ1-5; D perhaps matches TRBD1 (6 bases). V gave up 0 bases and J gave up 5 bases, with 17 bases separating them. Germline V lookup: CDR1 ENHRY, CDR2 SYGVKD. This CDR3 is built from 17 residues. The CDR3 loop reads CAISESRRSGVDQPQHF. DNA for the CDR3: TGTGCCATCAGTGAGTCGAGAAGGTCAGGGGTCGATCAGCCCCAGCATTTT.

This chain connects TRBV2 to TRBJ1-2; D not certain. CDR1 and CDR2 from the germline V gene are SNHLY and FYNNEI. V was shortened by 2 bases and J by 2 bases, with 6 bases between the two germline ends. The CDR3 is 13 residues long. CDR3 sequence: CASSEQVNYGYTF. The CDR3 DNA is TGTGCCAGCAGTGAACAGGTCAACTATGGCTACACCTTC.

In regard to this clone: At one boundary the junction diverges from the germline segment, which might be a read error. The chain is built from TRBV4-2 and TRBJ2-1, with TRBD2 matching over 12 bases. Germline V CDR1 and CDR2: LGHNA, YNFKEQ. The CDR3 covers 20 residues. CDR3 sequence: CASSQAAASGGGPSNNEQFF. The CDR3 DNA follows: TGTGCCAGCAGCCAAGCTGCGGCTAGCGGGGGGGGACCCTCCAACAATGAGCAGTTCTTC.

This chain joins TRBV6-1 and TRBJ1-1; 10 bases agree with TRBD1. CDR3 size: 14 residues. Per germline, CDR1 MNHNS and CDR2 SASEGT. The V gene end was trimmed by 3 bases and the J gene end by 5 bases; junction bases not matched to a gene: 3. CDR3: CASSETGGETEAFF. The DNA of the CDR3 is TGTGCCAGCAGTGAGACAGGGGGCGAGACTGAAGCTTTCTTT.

The genes are TRBV20-1 and TRBJ1-1; weak D call: TRBD1 (6 bases). V lost 6 bases and J lost 11, with 13 bases in between. This CDR3 contains 10 residues. Germline CDR1 is DFQATT and CDR2 is SNEGSKA (reference sequence). CDR3 protein: CSAHRAWAFF. CDR3 DNA sequence: TGCAGTGCCCACAGGGCTTGGGCTTTCTTT.

This clone was observed a single time. J is TRBJ2-1 and V is TRBV7-2; 8 nucleotides match TRBD2. J gave up 7 bases and V 1 base, and 3 bases lay outside the gene matches. CDR1 and CDR2 from the germline V gene are SGHTA and FQGNSA. The CDR3 totals 14 residues. CDR3: CASSLEGGRNEQFF. The DNA of the CDR3 is TGTGCCAGCAGCTTAGAGGGCGGGAGGAATGAGCAGTTCTTC.

The rearrangement links TRBV2 to TRBJ1-3; the D is unclear. The CDR3 loop spans 14 amino acids. The V and J ends lost 4 bases and 1 base respectively, with 8 bases between them. CDR1 is SNHLY, CDR2 FYNNEI, per germline. The CDR3 sequence is CASSVLGSGNTIYF. Here the CDR3 DNA reads TGTGCCAGCAGTGTACTAGGTTCTGGAAACACCATATATTTT.

V usage is TRBV19 and J usage is TRBJ1-5, with a weak D call TRBD1 (6 bases). Trimming shortened V by 3 bases and J by 4 bases, and 10 bases separated the two germline ends. Germline CDR1 LNHDA, CDR2 SQIVND (reference sequence). The CDR3 runs 14 residues. In DNA form, the CDR3 reads TGTGCCAGTAGTATGGACAGAGAAAATCAGCCCCAGCATTTT. Its translation: CASSMDRENQPQHF.

CDR3 DNA sequence: TGTGCCAGCTCTAGCGGGGGTTTTAACACCGGGGAGCTGTTTTTT. Protein: CASSSGGFNTGELFF. The chain combines TRBV11-3 with TRBJ2-2, with 10 positions matching TRBD2. The trim removed 8 bases at V and 2 bases at J, leaving 5 bases unmatched. The germline CDR1 and CDR2 sequences are SGHNT and YENEEA. This CDR3 contains 15 residues. The full variable domain, its missing parts supplied by reference TRBV11-3 and TRBJ2-2, is EAGVVQSPRYKIIEKKQPVAFWCNPISGHNTLYWYLQNLGQGPELLIRYENEEAVDDSQLPKDRFSAERLKGVDSTLKIQPAELGDSAVYLCASSSGGFNTGELFFGEGSRLTVL.